What follows is one TCR beta chain and its context. Its antigen is still unknown. Identification of naive CD8+ T cells rested on CD45RO-CCR7+CD27+CD95- status. The record originates from a study of CXCR3-negative and CXCR3-positive naive CD8 T cells. Study background: Libraries each contributed about 1.5 +/- 0.3 million TRB reads, for about 135 million in total. Study outcomes and limitations: Naive subsets were similarly diverse, while memory CD8+ repertoires were much less diverse. In naive cells, CXCR3-negative and CXCR3-positive subsets had similar TRBV-TRBJ usage; memory cells differed. TRB CDR3 hydrophobicity was greater in CXCR3-positive naive cells than in CXCR3-negative naive cells.

The CDR3 totals 15 residues. Germline-derived CDR1 and CDR2 are SEHNR and FQNEAQ (reference sequence). cDNA libraries for TRB were generated by 5' RACE incorporating UMI labels. TCRdb processed the 5' RACE reads again and assigns one entry to each CDR3 protein, with no DNA. Here the sample table reports 84,000 or so distinct CDR3 sequences. Sequencing was carried out using naive CXCR3+ CD8+ T cells from blood. Subset reported: CD45RO-CCR7+CD27+CD95- naive CD8+ T cells expressing CXCR3 (TNR3+). The chain uses TRBV7-9 and TRBJ2-7; TCRdb returns TRBD1, unconfirmable since there is no DNA. This TCR derives from a human donor in good health. Some clones in this sample may be carry-over from other donors' samples. The CDR3 protein is CASSPSAGRPYEQYF.